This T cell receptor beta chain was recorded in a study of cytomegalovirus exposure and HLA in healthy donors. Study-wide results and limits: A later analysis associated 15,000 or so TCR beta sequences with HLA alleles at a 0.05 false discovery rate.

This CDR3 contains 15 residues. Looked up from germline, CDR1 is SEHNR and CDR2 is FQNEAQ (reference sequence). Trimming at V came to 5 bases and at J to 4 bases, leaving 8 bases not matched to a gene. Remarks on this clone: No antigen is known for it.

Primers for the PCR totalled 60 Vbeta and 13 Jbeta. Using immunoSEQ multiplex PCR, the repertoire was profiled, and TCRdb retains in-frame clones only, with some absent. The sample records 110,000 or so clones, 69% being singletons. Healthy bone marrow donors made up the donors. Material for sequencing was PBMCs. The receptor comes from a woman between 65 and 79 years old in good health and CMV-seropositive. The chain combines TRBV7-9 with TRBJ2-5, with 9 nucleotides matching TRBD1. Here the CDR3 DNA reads TGTGCCAGCAGCCAACAGGGGGCAAGTGGAGAGACCCAGTACTTC. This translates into CASSQQGASGETQYF.